This T cell receptor (beta chain) was found in a study of prognosis after radiotherapy for stage I lung cancer. About the study: The biologically effective dose of the SBRT radiotherapy was at least 100 Gy, given over 3 to 5 fractions.

Genomic DNA was the source, and TCR beta CDR3 was amplified from it by two-round multiplex PCR. First-round PCR used primers specific to each TRBV and TRBJ gene. TCRdb recomputed calls from the multiplex PCR reads with MiXCR, one row per CDR3 protein. The sample consists of about 18,000 distinct CDR3 sequences, around 55% of them appearing once. V lost 2 bases, J lost 7 bases, and 8 bases stayed unmatched. CDR1 is SGHDT and CDR2 is YYEEEE in the germline V gene. This CDR3 is built from 17 residues. This clonotype was seen more than once but under ten times. Here the sequenced sample was PBMCs, taken before or after stereotactic body radiation therapy (not recorded which). This sequence was found in a donor older than 45 with non-small cell lung cancer. The J gene is TRBJ2-5, the V gene TRBV5-6; 16 bases agree with TRBD2. CDR3 loop: CASSFGTSGRVRGTQYF. The CDR3 region has the DNA TGTGCCAGCAGCTTTGGGACTAGCGGGAGGGTACGAGGGACCCAGTACTTC.